The clone carrying this T cell receptor (beta chain) was picked up a small number of times. Its antigen remains unknown. The sample belongs to a study of a mutant IDH1 vaccine in newly diagnosed glioma. Study summary: Vaccinations were initiated 4-6 weeks following radiotherapy alone, or were given together with temozolomide cycles.

Specified time point: week 5, during vaccination. All doses held 300 ug of mutant IDH1 20-mer peptide, with topical imiquimod. Germline values: CDR1 MDHEN, CDR2 SYDVKM. The junction had 21 bases not matched to a gene; V was cut back by 2 bases and J by 10 bases. The CDR3 contains 19 residues. Assay: immunoSEQ multiplex PCR; the TCRdb copy retains only in-frame clones and omits some. Of 70,000 to 100,000 clones listed, roughly 90% are singletons. This chain joins TRBV28 and TRBJ2-1, with 9 positions matching TRBD2. The source is a woman between 50 and 59 years old with glioma. This sample comprised PBMCs, obtained from a glioma patient whose treatment included an IDH1 peptide vaccine. The CDR3 is CASSLRPPFVAGAPREQFF. In DNA form, the CDR3 reads TGTGCCAGCAGTTTAAGGCCCCCCTTCGTAGCGGGAGCCCCGAGGGAGCAGTTCTTC.